These 13 T cell receptor beta chains originate from one sample sequenced in a study of identical twins. TCRdb re-called the 5' RACE reads through MiXCR, storing one row per CDR3 protein. The sample gives 600,000 to 850,000 distinct CDR3 sequences, around a sixth of which show up once; about 12% is in the top ten. These data were also filed under a second study, of T cells expressing NK-cell markers.

The sample was PBMCs. The receptor set was obtained from a woman aged 18-29 years in good health.

This clonotype was detected a few times. This rearrangement joins TRBV5-1 to TRBJ1-4; 7 nucleotides agree with TRBD1. The CDR3 totals 15 residues. The germline V gene encodes CDR1 SGHRS and CDR2 YFSETQ. J lost 4 bases, V lost 4 bases, and 7 bases had no gene match. In DNA, the CDR3 is TGCGCCAGCAGCAAAGGACAGGCCTTTAATGAAAAACTGTTTTTT. Translation: CASSKGQAFNEKLFF. Together with reference TRBV5-1 and TRBJ1-4, the CDR3 gives the full variable domain: KAGVTQTPRYLIKTRGQQVTLSCSPISGHRSVSWYQQTPGQGLQFLFEYFSETQRNKGNFPGRFSGRQFSNSRSEMNVSTLELGDSALYLCASSKGQAFNEKLFFGSGTQLSVL.

This clonotype was seen once. The chain recombines TRBV5-1 with TRBJ2-7; the D call may be TRBD1 or TRBD2 (6 bases each). Per germline, CDR1 SGHRS and CDR2 YFSETQ. The CDR3 totals 17 residues. Trimming took 1 base from V and 5 from J, leaving 22 bases between them. CDR3 in amino acids: CASSLSVGGPSGNEQYF. The CDR3 nucleotides read TGCGCCAGCAGCTTGTCGGTTGGGGGGCCCTCAGGGAACGAGCAGTACTTC.

This clonotype has just a few counts. The chain combines TRBV10-3 with TRBJ2-1, with D perhaps matching TRBD2 (5 bases). Trimming took off 8 bases at V and 4 bases at J, with 15 bases between the two ends. The germline V gene encodes CDR1 ENHRY and CDR2 SYGVKD. This CDR3 comprises 14 residues. This CDR3 reads CAIFGDPMYNEQFF. The CDR3 DNA sequence: TGTGCCATCTTCGGGGATCCTATGTACAATGAGCAGTTCTTC.

This clonotype was recorded a few times. The V gene is TRBV6-2 or TRBV6-3, the J gene TRBJ2-3; D tentatively fits TRBD1 or TRBD2 (5 bases each). The V and J ends lost 2 bases and 6 bases respectively, with 15 bases between them. This CDR3 is built from 15 residues. CDR1 is MNHEY, CDR2 SVGEGT, per germline. The CDR3 region is CASSYLPGPGDTQYF. CDR3 coding DNA: TGTGCCAGCAGTTACCTTCCGGGACCGGGGGATACGCAGTATTTT.

This chain connects TRBV11-1 to TRBJ2-3, with D maybe TRBD2 (5 bases). Germline assignment: CDR1 SGHAT and CDR2 FQDESV (reference sequence). V shed 7 bases and J shed 2 bases, with 25 bases lying between them. The CDR3 totals 18 residues. This CDR3 reads CASNHRLALGSNTDTQYF. The CDR3 bases are TGTGCCAGCAACCACCGCCTAGCTTTGGGGTCCAACACAGATACGCAGTATTTT.

This clonotype appeared a few times. This sequence joins TRBV20-1 and TRBJ2-2; possible D gene TRBD2, 7 bases. Germline CDR1 and CDR2: DFQATT and SNEGSKA (reference sequence). Trimming took 0 bases from V and 7 from J, leaving 18 bases between them. The CDR3 has 16 amino acids. The chain's CDR3 is CSARDLEGGGIGELFF. DNA for the CDR3: TGCAGTGCTAGAGATCTTGAGGGAGGGGGAATCGGGGAGCTGTTTTTT.

This clonotype has a handful of counts. This chain uses TRBV12-3 or TRBV12-4 with TRBJ2-2; maybe TRBD2 (6 bases). The CDR3 covers 15 residues. The V gene lost 5 bases and the J gene lost 6 bases, with 16 bases spanning the gap. The DNA for the CDR3 is TGTGCCAGCAGTCCAGAGAGGGGAGGAGCCGGGGAGCTGTTTTTT. Residues: CASSPERGGAGELFF.

The chain uses TRBV6-5 and TRBJ1-1, with 7 nucleotides matching TRBD1. The CDR3 has 12 amino acids. The germline gives CDR1 MNHEY, CDR2 SVGAGI. V shed 4 bases, J shed 9 bases, and the junction held 5 bases outside the gene matches. CDR3 sequence reads: CASSFMGQKAFF. DNA for the CDR3: TGTGCCAGCAGTTTCATGGGACAGAAAGCTTTCTTT.

This chain links TRBV6-1 with TRBJ1-2, with TRBD1 matching over 8 bases. V shed 4 bases, J shed 5 bases, and the junction held 6 bases outside the gene matches. In germline, CDR1 is MNHNS, CDR2 SASEGT. The CDR3 is 14 residues long. This CDR3 reads CASSGQGISYGYTF. The DNA for the CDR3 is TGTGCCAGCAGTGGACAGGGGATTTCATATGGCTACACCTTC.

The table lists this clonotype with a few counts. This sequence joins TRBV20-1 and TRBJ2-5, with unresolved D. Germline V gives CDR1 DFQATT, CDR2 SNEGSKA (reference sequence). V lost 6 bases and J 5 bases, leaving 10 bases between the germline ends. The CDR3 totals 11 residues. The CDR3 reads CSAGPGETQYF. For the CDR3, the DNA is TGCAGTGCCGGACCTGGGGAGACCCAGTACTTC.

The chain joins TRBV3-1 to TRBJ2-7; D is perhaps TRBD2 (6 bases). From germline, CDR1 is LGHDT and CDR2 YNNKEL (reference sequence). The germline V and J ends were trimmed by 10 bases and 2 bases, with 27 bases remaining between them. The CDR3 runs to 17 residues. CDR3 in amino acids: CATCQDLSPGVPYEQYF. The CDR3 region has the DNA TGTGCCACCTGCCAAGACCTTAGTCCGGGGGTCCCCTACGAGCAGTACTTC.

The chain recombines TRBV7-9 with TRBJ1-5; maybe TRBD1 (5 bases). The CDR3 is 13 residues long. Germline CDR1 and CDR2: SEHNR and FQNEAQ (reference sequence). V lost 4 bases and J 11 bases, leaving 15 bases between the germline ends. The CDR3: CASSSDGWGAQHF. As DNA, the CDR3 is TGTGCCAGCAGCTCCGATGGATGGGGGGCCCAGCATTTT.

This rearrangement joins TRBV5-1 to TRBJ2-7; possible D gene TRBD1, 5 bases. The CDR3 covers 14 residues. CDR1 is SGHRS, CDR2 YFSETQ, per germline. Trimming removed 5 bases at V and 5 bases at J, with 17 bases between. CDR3 loop: CASRNPSGSNEQYF. The CDR3 DNA reads TGCGCCAGCAGGAACCCCTCAGGGTCTAACGAGCAGTACTTC.